This T cell receptor beta chain was documented in a study of T cell responses to AZD1222 COVID-19 vaccine. Whole-study context: Combined were second doses at about 4 or about 12 weeks. Study-level findings and limits: Baseline testing showed seropositivity in only a handful of AZD1222 recipients.

In the case of this clone: Its antigen is undetermined.

Only in-frame clones appear in the TCRdb table, and some are missing; sequencing was by immunoSEQ multiplex PCR. The table has roughly 120,000 clones, more than 65% seen once. Germline V gene sequence: CDR1 MDHEN, CDR2 SYDVKM. The CDR3 loop spans 16 amino acids. Germline trimming cut 6 bases from V and 2 bases from J; bases unmatched to any gene: 12. The sequence was collected from an adult in good health. The chain combines TRBV28 with TRBJ1-1; 7 bases fit TRBD1. Sequenced material: peripheral blood, taken on day 0 of AZD1222 vaccination. The CDR3 coding sequence is TGTGCCAGCAGACGACGGACAGGAGTTTTTAACACTGAAGCTTTCTTT. Its protein product is CASRRRTGVFNTEAFF. The full variable domain, rest sourced from reference TRBV28 and TRBJ1-1, is DVKVTQSSRYLVKRTGEKVFLECVQDMDHENMFWYRQDPGLGLRLIYFSYDVKMKEKGDIPEGYSVSREKKERFSLILESASTNQTSMYLCASRRRTGVFNTEAFFGQGTRLTVV.